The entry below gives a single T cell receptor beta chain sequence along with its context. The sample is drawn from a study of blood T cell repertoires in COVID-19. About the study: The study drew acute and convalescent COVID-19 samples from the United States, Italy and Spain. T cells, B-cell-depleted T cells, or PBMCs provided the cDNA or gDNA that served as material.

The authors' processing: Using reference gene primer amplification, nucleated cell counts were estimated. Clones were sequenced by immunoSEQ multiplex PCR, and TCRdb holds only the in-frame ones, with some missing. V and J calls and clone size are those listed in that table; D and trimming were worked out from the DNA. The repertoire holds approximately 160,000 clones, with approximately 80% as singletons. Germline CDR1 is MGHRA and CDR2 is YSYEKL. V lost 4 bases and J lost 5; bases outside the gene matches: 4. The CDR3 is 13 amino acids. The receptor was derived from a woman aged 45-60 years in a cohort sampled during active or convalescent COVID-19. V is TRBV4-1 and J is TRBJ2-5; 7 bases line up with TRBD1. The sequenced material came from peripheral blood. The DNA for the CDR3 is TGCGCCAGCAGCCCATTGACAGGGGAGACCCAGTACTTC. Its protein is CASSPLTGETQYF.